This TCR beta chain was recovered during a study of PD-1 blockade in mismatch repair-deficient tumors. General study results and limits: Rapid post-treatment expansion, then contraction, generally preceding radiologic response, marked tumor-resident clones.

This CDR3 is built from 17 residues. The trim removed 3 bases at V and 0 bases at J, leaving 10 bases unmatched. Germline values: CDR1 MGHRA, CDR2 YSYEKL. To note about this clone: Its antigen is undetermined.

The repertoire was sequenced with immunoSEQ multiplex PCR; TCRdb's copy has only in-frame clones and lacks some. The table lists about 120,000 clones, 85% to 90% of them singletons. V gene TRBV4-1 combines with J gene TRBJ2-7; 8 positions match TRBD2. Here the sequenced sample was peripheral blood, taken roughly 70 weeks after starting pembrolizumab. The source of this sequence is an adult with mismatch repair-deficient cancer. CDR3 DNA: TGCGCCAGCAGCCAGCCTGTTACCGGGACTAGCTCCTACGAGCAGTACTTC. Its translation: CASSQPVTGTSSYEQYF.